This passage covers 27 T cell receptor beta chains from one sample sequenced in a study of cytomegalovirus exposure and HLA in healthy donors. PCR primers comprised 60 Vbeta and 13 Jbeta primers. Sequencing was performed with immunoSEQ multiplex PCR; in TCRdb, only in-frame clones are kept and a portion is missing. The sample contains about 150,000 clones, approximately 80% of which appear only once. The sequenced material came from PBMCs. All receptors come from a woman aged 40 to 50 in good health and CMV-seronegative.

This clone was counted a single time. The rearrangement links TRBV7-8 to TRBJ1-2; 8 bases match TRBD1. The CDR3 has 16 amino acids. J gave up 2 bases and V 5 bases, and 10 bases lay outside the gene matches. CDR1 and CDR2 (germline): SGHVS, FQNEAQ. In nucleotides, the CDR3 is TGTGCCAGCAGCCCCTCGACAGGGGCCCTAAACTATGGCTACACCTTC. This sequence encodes CASSPSTGALNYGYTF.

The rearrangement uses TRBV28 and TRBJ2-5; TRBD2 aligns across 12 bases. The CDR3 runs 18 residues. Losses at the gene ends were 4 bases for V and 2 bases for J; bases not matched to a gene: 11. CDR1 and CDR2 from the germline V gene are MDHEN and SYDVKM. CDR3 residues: CASSSAALLAGGQETQYF. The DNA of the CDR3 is TGTGCCAGCAGTTCCGCAGCCCTACTAGCGGGGGGACAAGAGACCCAGTACTTC.

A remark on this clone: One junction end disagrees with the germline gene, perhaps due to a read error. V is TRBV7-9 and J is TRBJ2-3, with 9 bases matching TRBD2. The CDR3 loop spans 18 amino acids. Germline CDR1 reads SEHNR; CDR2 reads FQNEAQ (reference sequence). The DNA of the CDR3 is TGTTCCAGCAGCTTATTATTAGGGGGGACTAGCCTTGCAGATACGCAGTATTTT. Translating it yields CSSSLLLGGTSLADTQYF. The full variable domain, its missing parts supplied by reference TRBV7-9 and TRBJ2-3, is DTGVSQNPRHKITKRGQNVTFRCDPISEHNRLYWYRQTLGQGPEFLTYFQNEAQLEKSRLLSDRFSAERPKGSFSTLEIQRTEQGDSAMYLCSSSLLLGGTSLADTQYFGPGTRLTVL.

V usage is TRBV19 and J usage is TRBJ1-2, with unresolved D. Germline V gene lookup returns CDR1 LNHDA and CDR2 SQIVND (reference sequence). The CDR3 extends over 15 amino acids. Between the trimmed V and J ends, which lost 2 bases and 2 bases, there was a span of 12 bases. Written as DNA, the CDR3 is TGTGCCAGTAGTATACGCTCGGCAGGAAACTATGGCTACACCTTC. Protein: CASSIRSAGNYGYTF.

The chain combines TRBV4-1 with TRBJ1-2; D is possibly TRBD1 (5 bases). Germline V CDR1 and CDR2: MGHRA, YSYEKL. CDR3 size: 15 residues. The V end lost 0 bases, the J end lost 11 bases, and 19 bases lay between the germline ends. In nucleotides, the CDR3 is TGCGCCAGCAGCCAAGAGCCTGGGGCAGGTGGAAGTTACACCTTC. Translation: CASSQEPGAGGSYTF.

CDR3 nucleotides: TGTGCCAGCAGCTCCCGAAAAAGGACAGACCTCACAGATACGCAGTATTTT. The encoded protein is CASSSRKRTDLTDTQYF. This chain uses TRBV11-3 with TRBJ2-3; TRBD1 might be the D (6 bases). In germline, CDR1 is SGHNT, CDR2 YENEEA. This CDR3 region has 17 residues. V was shortened by 4 bases and J by 2 bases, with 19 bases between the two germline ends.

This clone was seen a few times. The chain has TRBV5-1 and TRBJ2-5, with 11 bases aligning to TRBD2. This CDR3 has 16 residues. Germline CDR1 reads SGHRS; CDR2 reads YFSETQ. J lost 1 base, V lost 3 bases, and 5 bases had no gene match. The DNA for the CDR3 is TGCGCCAGCAGCTCTTCGGGACTAGCGGCCCAAGAGACCCAGTACTTC. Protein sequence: CASSSSGLAAQETQYF.

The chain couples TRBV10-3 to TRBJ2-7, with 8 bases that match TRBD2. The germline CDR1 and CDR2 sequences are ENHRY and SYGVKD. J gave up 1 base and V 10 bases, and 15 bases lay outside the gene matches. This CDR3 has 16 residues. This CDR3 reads CATRARSGGSSYEQYF. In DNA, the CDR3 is TGTGCCACAAGAGCAAGGAGCGGGGGATCTTCCTACGAGCAGTACTTC.

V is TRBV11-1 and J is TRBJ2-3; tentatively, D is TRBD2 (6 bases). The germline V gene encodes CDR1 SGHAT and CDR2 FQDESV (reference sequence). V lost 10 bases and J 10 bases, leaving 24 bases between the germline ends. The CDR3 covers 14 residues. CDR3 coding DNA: TGTGCCACCGGGCCGTCCCTAGCGCTCGAACCGCAGTATTTT. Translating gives CATGPSLALEPQYF. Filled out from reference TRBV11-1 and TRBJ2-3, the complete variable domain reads EAEVAQSPRYKITEKSQAVAFWCDPISGHATLYWYRQILGQGPELLVQFQDESVVDDSQLPKDRFSAERLKGVDSTLKIQPAELGDSAMYLCATGPSLALEPQYFGPGTRLTVL.

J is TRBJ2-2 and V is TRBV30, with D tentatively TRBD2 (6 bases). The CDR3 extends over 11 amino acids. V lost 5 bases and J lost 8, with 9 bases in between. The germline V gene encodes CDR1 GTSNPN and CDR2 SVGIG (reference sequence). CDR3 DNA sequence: TGTGCCTGGGGGGCGGGGGGGGAGCTGTTTTTT. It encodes CAWGAGGELFF.

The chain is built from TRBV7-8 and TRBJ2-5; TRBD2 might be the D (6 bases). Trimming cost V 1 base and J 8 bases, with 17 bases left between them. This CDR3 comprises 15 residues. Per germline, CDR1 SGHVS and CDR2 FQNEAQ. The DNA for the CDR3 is TGTGCCAGCAGCTTAGAATATCGGGAGACGGTTACCCAGTACTTC. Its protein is CASSLEYRETVTQYF.

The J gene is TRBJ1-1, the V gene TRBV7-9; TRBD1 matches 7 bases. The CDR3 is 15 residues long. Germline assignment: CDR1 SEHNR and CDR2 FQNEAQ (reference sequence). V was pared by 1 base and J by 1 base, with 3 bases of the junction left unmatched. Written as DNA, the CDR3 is TGTGCCAGCAGCTTAGGGCAGGGGGGGAACACTGAAGCTTTCTTT. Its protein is CASSLGQGGNTEAFF.

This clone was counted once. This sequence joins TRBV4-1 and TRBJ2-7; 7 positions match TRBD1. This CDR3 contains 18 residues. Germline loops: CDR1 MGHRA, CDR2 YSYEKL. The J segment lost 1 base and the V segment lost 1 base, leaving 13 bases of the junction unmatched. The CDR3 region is CASSQADLRDRRSYEQYF. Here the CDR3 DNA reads TGCGCCAGCAGCCAAGCCGACCTCCGGGACAGACGATCCTACGAGCAGTACTTC.

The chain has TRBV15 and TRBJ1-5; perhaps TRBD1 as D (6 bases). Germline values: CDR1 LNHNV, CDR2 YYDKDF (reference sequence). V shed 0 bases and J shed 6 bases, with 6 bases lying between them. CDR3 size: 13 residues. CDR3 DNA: TGTGCCACCAGCAGAGAGGGGGCTCAGCCCCAGCATTTT. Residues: CATSREGAQPQHF.

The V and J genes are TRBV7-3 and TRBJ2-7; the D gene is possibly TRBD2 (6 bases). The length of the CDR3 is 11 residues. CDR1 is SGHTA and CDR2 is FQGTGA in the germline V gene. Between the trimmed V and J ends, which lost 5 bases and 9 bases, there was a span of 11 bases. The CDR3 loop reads CASSAGSSQYF. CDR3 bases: TGTGCCAGCAGCGCCGGGAGCTCGCAGTACTTC.

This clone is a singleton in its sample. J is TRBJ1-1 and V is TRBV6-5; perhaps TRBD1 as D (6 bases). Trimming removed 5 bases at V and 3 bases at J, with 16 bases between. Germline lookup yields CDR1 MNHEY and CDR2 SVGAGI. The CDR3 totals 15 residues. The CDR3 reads CASSPTGIFDTEAFF. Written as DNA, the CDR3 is TGTGCCAGCAGTCCCACAGGGATTTTCGACACTGAAGCTTTCTTT.

The CDR3 DNA is TGTGCCAGCAGCCGTCGATCGCCAGTTTTGGACGAGCAGTACTTC. Residues: CASSRRSPVLDEQYF. The J gene is TRBJ2-7, the V gene TRBV7-2, with unresolved D. This CDR3 has 15 amino acids. Germline V gene data show CDR1 as SGHTA and CDR2 as FQGNSA. V was trimmed by 5 bases and J by 5 bases, leaving 19 bases between them. Full variable domain (rest looked up from reference TRBV7-2 and TRBJ2-7): GAGVSQSPSNKVTEKGKDVELRCDPISGHTALYWYRQSLGQGLEFLIYFQGNSAPDKSGLPSDRFSAERTGGSVSTLTIQRTQQEDSAVYLCASSRRSPVLDEQYFGPGTRLTVT.

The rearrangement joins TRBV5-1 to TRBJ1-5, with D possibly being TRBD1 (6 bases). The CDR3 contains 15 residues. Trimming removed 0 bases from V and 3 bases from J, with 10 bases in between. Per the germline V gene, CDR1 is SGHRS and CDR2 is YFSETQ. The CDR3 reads CASSLEGGNNQPQHF. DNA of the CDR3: TGCGCCAGCAGCTTGGAAGGGGGTAACAATCAGCCCCAGCATTTT.

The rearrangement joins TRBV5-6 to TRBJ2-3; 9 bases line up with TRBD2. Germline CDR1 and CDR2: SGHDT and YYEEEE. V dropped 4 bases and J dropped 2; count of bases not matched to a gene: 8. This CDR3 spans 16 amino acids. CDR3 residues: CASSQLAGAITDTQYF. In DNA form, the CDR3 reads TGTGCCAGCAGCCAGTTAGCGGGGGCTATCACAGATACGCAGTATTTT.

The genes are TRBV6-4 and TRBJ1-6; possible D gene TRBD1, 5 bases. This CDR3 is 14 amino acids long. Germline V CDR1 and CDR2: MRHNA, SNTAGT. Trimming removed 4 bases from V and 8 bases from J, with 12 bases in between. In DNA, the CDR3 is TGTGCCAGCAGTGTGGCTCAGGGATATTCACCCCTCCACTTT. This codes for CASSVAQGYSPLHF.

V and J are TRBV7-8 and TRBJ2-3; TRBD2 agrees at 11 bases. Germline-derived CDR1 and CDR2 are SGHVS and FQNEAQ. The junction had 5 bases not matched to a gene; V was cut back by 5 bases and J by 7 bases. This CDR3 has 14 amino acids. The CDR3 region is CASSRTSGRNTQYF. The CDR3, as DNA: TGTGCCAGCAGCCGTACTAGCGGGAGAAATACGCAGTATTTT.

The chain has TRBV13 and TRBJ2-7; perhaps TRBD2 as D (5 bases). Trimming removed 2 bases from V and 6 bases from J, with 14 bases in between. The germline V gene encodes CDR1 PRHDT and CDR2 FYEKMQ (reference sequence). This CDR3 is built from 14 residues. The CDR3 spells CASSLFAGSGEQYF. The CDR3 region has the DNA TGTGCCAGCAGCTTATTTGCGGGTTCAGGCGAGCAGTACTTC.

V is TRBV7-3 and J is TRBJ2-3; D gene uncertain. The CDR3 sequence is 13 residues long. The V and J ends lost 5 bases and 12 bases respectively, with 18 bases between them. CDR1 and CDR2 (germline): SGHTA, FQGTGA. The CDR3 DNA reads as TGTGCCAGCAGCCCGATTCAATACGGTCAACAGTATTTT. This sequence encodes CASSPIQYGQQYF.

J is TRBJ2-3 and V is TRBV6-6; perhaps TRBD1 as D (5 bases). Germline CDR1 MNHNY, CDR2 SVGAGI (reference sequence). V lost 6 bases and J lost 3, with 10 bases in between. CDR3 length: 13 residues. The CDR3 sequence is CASSRQYTDTQYF. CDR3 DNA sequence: TGTGCCAGCAGCAGACAGTATACAGATACGCAGTATTTT.

Here the CDR3 reads CASSLLGGQPQHF. The CDR3 DNA reads TGTGCCAGCAGTTTACTCGGCGGGCAGCCCCAGCATTTT. The rearrangement uses TRBV28 and TRBJ1-5, with D hard to call. This CDR3 is built from 13 residues. V lost 2 bases, J lost 7 bases, and 9 bases lay in between. Germline loops: CDR1 MDHEN, CDR2 SYDVKM.

This CDR3 is CASRVQQATNEKLFF. CDR3 DNA: TGTGCCAGCAGGGTACAACAGGCAACTAATGAAAAACTGTTTTTT. The chain recombines TRBV2 with TRBJ1-4, with TRBD1 as a possible D gene (5 bases). CDR3 size: 15 residues. Germline values: CDR1 SNHLY, CDR2 FYNNEI. Trimming pared 6 bases from V and 0 bases from J, leaving 11 bases between.

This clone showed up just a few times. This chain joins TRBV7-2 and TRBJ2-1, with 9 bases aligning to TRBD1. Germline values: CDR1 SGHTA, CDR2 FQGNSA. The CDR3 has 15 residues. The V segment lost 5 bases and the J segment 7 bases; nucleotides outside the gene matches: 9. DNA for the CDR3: TGTGCCAGCAGCCCTCAGGGACAGGGTAGAAATGAGCAGTTCTTC. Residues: CASSPQGQGRNEQFF.